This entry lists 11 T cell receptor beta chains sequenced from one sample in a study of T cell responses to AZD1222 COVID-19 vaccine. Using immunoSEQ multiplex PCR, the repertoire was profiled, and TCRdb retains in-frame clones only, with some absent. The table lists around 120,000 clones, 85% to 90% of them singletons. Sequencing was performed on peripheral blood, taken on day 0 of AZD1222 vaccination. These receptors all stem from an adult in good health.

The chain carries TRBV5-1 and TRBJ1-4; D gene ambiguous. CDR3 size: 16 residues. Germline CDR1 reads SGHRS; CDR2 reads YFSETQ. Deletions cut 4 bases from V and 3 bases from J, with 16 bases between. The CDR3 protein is CASSPAHSTPNEKLFF. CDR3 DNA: TGCGCCAGCAGCCCGGCCCACTCCACTCCTAATGAAAAACTGTTTTTT. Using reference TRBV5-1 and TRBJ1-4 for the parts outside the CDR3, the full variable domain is KAGVTQTPRYLIKTRGQQVTLSCSPISGHRSVSWYQQTPGQGLQFLFEYFSETQRNKGNFPGRFSGRQFSNSRSEMNVSTLELGDSALYLCASSPAHSTPNEKLFFGSGTQLSVL.

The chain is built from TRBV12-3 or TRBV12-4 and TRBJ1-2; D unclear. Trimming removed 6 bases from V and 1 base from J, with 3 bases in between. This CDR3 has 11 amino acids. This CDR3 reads CASRYNYGYTF. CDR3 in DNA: TGTGCCAGCAGGTATAACTATGGCTACACCTTC.

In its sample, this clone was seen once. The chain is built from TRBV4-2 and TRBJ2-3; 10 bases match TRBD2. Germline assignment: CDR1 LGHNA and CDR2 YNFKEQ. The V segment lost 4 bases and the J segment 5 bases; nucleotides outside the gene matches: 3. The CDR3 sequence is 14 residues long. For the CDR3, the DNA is TGTGCCAGCAGCCGGGGGACTAGCGAAGATACGCAGTATTTT. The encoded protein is CASSRGTSEDTQYF.

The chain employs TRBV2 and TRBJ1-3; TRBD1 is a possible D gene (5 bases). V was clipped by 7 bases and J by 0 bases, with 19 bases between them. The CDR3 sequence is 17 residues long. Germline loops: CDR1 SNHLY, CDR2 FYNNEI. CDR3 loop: CASTQGAGRSSGNTIYF. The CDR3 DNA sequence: TGTGCCAGCACCCAAGGGGCGGGACGGAGCTCTGGAAACACCATATATTTT.

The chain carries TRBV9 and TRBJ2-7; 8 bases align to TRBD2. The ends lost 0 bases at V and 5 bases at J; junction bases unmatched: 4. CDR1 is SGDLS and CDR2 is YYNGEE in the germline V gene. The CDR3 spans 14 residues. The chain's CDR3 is CASSVELAGNEQYF. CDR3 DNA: TGTGCCAGCAGCGTAGAGCTAGCGGGCAACGAGCAGTACTTC.

CDR3 bases: TGCGCCAGCAGCCAAGTGTTAGTGGGCGAGCAGTACTTC. Protein product: CASSQVLVGEQYF. V and J are TRBV4-1 and TRBJ2-7, with D hard to call. The V end lost 1 base, the J end lost 6 bases, and 10 bases lay between the germline ends. Germline V gene sequence: CDR1 MGHRA, CDR2 YSYEKL. The CDR3 is 13 residues long.

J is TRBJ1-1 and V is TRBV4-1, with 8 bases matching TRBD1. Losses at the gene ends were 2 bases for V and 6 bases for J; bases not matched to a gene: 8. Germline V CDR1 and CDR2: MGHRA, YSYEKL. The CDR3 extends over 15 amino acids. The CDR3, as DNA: TGCGCCAGCAGCCAACCACGGACAGGGTCGGCTGAAGCTTTCTTT. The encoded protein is CASSQPRTGSAEAFF.

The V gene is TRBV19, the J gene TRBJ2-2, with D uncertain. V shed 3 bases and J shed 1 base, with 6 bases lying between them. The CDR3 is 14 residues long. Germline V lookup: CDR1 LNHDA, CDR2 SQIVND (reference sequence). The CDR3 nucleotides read TGTGCCAGTAGTATTGCCCGGAACACCGGGGAGCTGTTTTTT. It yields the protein CASSIARNTGELFF. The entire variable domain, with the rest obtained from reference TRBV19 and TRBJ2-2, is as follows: DGGITQSPKYLFRKEGQNVTLSCEQNLNHDAMYWYRQDPGQGLRLIYYSQIVNDFQKGDIAEGYSVSREKKESFPLTVTSAQKNPTAFYLCASSIARNTGELFFGEGSRLTVL.

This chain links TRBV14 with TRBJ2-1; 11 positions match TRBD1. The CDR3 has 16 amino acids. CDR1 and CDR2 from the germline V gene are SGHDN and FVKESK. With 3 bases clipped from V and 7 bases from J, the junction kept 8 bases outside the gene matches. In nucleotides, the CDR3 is TGTGCCAGCAGCCACTACGGACAGGGGGCAAGAAATGAGCAGTTCTTC. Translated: CASSHYGQGARNEQFF.

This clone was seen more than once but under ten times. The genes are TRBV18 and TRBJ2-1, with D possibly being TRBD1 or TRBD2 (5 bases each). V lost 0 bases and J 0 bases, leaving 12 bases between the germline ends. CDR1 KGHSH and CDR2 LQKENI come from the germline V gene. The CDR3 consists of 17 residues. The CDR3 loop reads CASSPPIRGRSYNEQFF. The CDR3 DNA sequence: TGTGCCAGCTCACCACCGATCCGGGGCCGCTCCTACAATGAGCAGTTCTTC.

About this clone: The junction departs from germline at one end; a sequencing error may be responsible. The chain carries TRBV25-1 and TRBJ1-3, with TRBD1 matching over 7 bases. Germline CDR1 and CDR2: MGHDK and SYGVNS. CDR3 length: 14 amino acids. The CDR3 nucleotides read TGTGCCAGCAGTGAATATATGGAACACAGGGGATCTACATTT. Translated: CASSEYMEHRGSTF.